This T cell receptor (beta chain) was identified during a study of T cells in Graves' hyperthyroidism and ophthalmopathy. Looking at the study overall: Sampling of peripheral blood happened at initial diagnosis, prior to any treatment. Regarding the study as a whole: Ophthalmopathy was separated from stable hyperthyroidism by a 13 V-J model. Blood also contained most expanded thyroid clonotypes above 0.001.

This clonotype turned up a few times. Its antigen is not identified. Amplification targeted TCR beta CDR3 regions from RNA transcripts. During a first-round RT-PCR of the TCR CDR3, the HTBI primer set was used. A single record per CDR3 protein comes from TCRdb applying MiXCR to the multiplex PCR reads. The profile shows about 690,000 distinct CDR3 sequences, 17% of them singletons. Exclusions: uncontrolled infection, other autoimmune disease, pregnancy, lactation. This CDR3 has 19 residues. V was pared by 3 bases and J by 2 bases, with 10 bases of the junction left unmatched. The germline V gene has CDR1 KGHDR and CDR2 SFDVKD.

Input material: blood. V gene TRBV24-1 combines with J gene TRBJ2-1; 12 bases match TRBD2. The clonotype originates from a man aged 45-65 years with Graves' hyperthyroidism. The CDR3 loop reads CATSDRKGLAGSPYNEQFF. The CDR3 nucleotides read TGTGCCACCAGTGATCGGAAAGGACTAGCGGGATCTCCCTACAATGAGCAGTTCTTC.